This is a list of T cell receptor beta chains from one sample in a study of monozygotic twins with inflammatory bowel disease. No DNA is given; TCRdb re-called the 5' RACE reads and lists each CDR3 protein once. This specimen shows approximately 400,000 distinct CDR3 sequences; the ten leading clones hold about 2.3%. The sample was blood. The receptors derive from a human donor with ulcerative colitis or Crohn's disease, or a healthy co-twin of an affected twin (not recorded which). CDR3s include the opening cysteine and the closing phenylalanine or tryptophan.

V: TRBV11-2; J: TRBJ2-7; CDR3: CASSLVEGGDEQYF
V: TRBV5-1; J: TRBJ2-7; CDR3: CASSLDLDSEQYF
V: TRBV6-2/TRBV6-3; J: TRBJ2-7; CDR3: CASSHRGAYEQYF
V: TRBV28; J: TRBJ1-1; CDR3: CASSLSSVDLRDFF
V: TRBV5-1; J: TRBJ1-3; CDR3: CASSPTGQTRRANYSGNTIYF
V: TRBV7-2; J: TRBJ2-1; CDR3: CASSLGRNNEQFF
V: TRBV6-5; J: TRBJ2-1; CDR3: CASSYSPPRLGLHNEQFF
V: TRBV19; J: TRBJ2-6; CDR3: CASTTMISGANVLTF
V: TRBV5-1; J: TRBJ1-5; CDR3: CASSPGSEYSNQPQHF
V: TRBV3-1; J: TRBJ2-1; CDR3: CASSQPPGLVALNEQFF
V: TRBV5-1; J: TRBJ1-1; CDR3: CASSSFTGSVGAFF
V: TRBV18; J: TRBJ2-1; CDR3: CASSPPTGGPMSSYNEQFF
V: TRBV30; J: TRBJ1-2; CDR3: CAWSATGNYGYTF
V: TRBV20-1; J: TRBJ2-3; CDR3: CSATEGGADTQYF
V: TRBV5-1; J: TRBJ2-3; CDR3: CASSLVQAVDTQYF
V: TRBV12-3/TRBV12-4; J: TRBJ2-1; CDR3: CASTNAGGRNEQFF
V: TRBV11-1; J: TRBJ2-5; CDR3: CASSLLATVRDRGLETQYF
V: TRBV4-1; J: TRBJ1-2; CDR3: CASSQPRIGGLGGYTF
V: TRBV20-1; J: TRBJ2-5; CDR3: CSAGRGRQETQYF
V: TRBV14; J: TRBJ2-1; CDR3: CASSQVPGSSYNEQFF
V: TRBV27; J: TRBJ2-7; CDR3: CASSLGKTYEQYF
V: TRBV7-9; J: TRBJ2-2; CDR3: CASSPVGRGGELFF
V: TRBV20-1; J: TRBJ2-7; CDR3: CSAGDRRTYEQYF
V: TRBV18; J: TRBJ2-6; CDR3: CASSQGGGANVLTF
V: TRBV7-9; J: TRBJ2-7; CDR3: CASSLLRSSYEQYF
V: TRBV7-9; J: TRBJ2-2; CDR3: CASSLAGGLAITGELFF
V: TRBV28; J: TRBJ2-5; CDR3: CASSLTHAGQATQYF
V: TRBV7-2; J: TRBJ1-5; CDR3: CASSAGAGERPQHF
V: TRBV7-9; J: TRBJ2-1; CDR3: CASSLVPGKSYNEQFF
V: TRBV20-1; J: TRBJ2-3; CDR3: CSAQDRGKSTDTQYF
V: TRBV10-3; J: TRBJ1-2; CDR3: CAISETGTGNGYTF
V: TRBV20-1; J: TRBJ1-2; CDR3: CSAQGRNYGYTF
V: TRBV10-3; J: TRBJ1-6; CDR3: CAISGGDSNSPLHF
V: TRBV5-1; J: TRBJ2-6; CDR3: CASSSGTGVGMISGANVLTF
V: TRBV12-3/TRBV12-4; J: TRBJ2-1; CDR3: CASSFAGGSYNEQFF
V: TRBV27; J: TRBJ1-6; CDR3: CASQAGLGSPLHF
V: TRBV4-1; J: TRBJ2-2; CDR3: CASSQSRGRLTPGTGELFF
V: TRBV5-1; J: TRBJ2-1; CDR3: CASSSTPMDEQFF
V: TRBV11-2; J: TRBJ2-1; CDR3: CASAARLAGYNEQFF
V: TRBV5-1; J: TRBJ2-7; CDR3: CASSPDRVRYEQYF
V: TRBV5-1; J: TRBJ2-2; CDR3: CASRTGWGTGELFF
V: TRBV6-2/TRBV6-3; J: TRBJ1-2; CDR3: CASSYNDVRVAGYTF
V: TRBV7-2; J: TRBJ2-5; CDR3: CASSLAQLRSTQYF
V: TRBV7-3; J: TRBJ2-1; CDR3: CASSQTAGATYNEQFF
V: TRBV15; J: TRBJ2-3; CDR3: CATSPQGTSGGRGDTQYF
V: TRBV7-9; J: TRBJ2-7; CDR3: CASSQGLAVSYEQYF
V: TRBV11-3; J: TRBJ2-1; CDR3: CASSLGASGGGNEQFF
V: TRBV27; J: TRBJ1-2; CDR3: CASRTLGTMATF
V: TRBV11-2; J: TRBJ2-7; CDR3: CASSFDRGLYEQYF
V: TRBV19; J: TRBJ2-3; CDR3: CASKPSGDTQYF
V: TRBV30; J: TRBJ2-1; CDR3: CARSRGYNEQFF